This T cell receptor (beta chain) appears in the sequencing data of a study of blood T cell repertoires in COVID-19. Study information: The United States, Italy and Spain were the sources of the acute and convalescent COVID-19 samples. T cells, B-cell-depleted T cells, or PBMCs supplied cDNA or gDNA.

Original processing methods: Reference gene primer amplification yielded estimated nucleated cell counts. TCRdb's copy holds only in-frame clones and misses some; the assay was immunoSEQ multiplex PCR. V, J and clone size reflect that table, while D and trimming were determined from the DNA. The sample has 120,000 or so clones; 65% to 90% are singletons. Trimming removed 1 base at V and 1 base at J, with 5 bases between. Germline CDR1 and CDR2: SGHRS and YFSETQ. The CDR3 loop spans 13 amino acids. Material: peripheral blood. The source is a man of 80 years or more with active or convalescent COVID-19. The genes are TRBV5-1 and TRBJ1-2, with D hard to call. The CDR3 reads CASSLTSNYGYTF. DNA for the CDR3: TGCGCCAGCAGCTTGACAAGTAACTATGGCTACACCTTC.